This T cell receptor beta chain appears in the sequencing data of a study of human T cells and chemical hapten exposure. General study findings and limits: Sensitizing with DPC caused no change in TCRs above 1 in 1000 frequency. All donors were alopecia patients, so their immunity may differ from that of healthy people.

Time point denoted: patch test 1, 2 weeks after DPC sensitization. Regarding treatment: therapeutic diphenylcyclopropenone sensitization with weekly scalp DPC. TCRdb re-analysed the RACE reads in MiXCR, keeping a single row per CDR3 protein. Of 74,000 or so distinct CDR3 sequences listed, over 9.5% are singletons. This clonotype occurred many times. What it binds is unknown. Source: whole blood, taken in connection with sensitization to the hapten diphenylcyclopropenone (DPC). The sequence was obtained from a woman aged 60-75 years with alopecia areata. Some clones in this sample may be carry-over from other donors' samples.

This chain's CDR3 is CASSLAAEAGSPLHF. The CDR3 coding sequence is TGTGCCAGCAGCTTAGCAGCCGAAGCAGGGTCACCCCTCCACTTT. The chain combines TRBV13 with TRBJ1-6; D is possibly TRBD1 (5 bases). Germline V CDR1 and CDR2: PRHDT, FYEKMQ (reference sequence). Trimming removed 1 base at V and 10 bases at J, with 14 bases between. CDR3 length: 15 residues.